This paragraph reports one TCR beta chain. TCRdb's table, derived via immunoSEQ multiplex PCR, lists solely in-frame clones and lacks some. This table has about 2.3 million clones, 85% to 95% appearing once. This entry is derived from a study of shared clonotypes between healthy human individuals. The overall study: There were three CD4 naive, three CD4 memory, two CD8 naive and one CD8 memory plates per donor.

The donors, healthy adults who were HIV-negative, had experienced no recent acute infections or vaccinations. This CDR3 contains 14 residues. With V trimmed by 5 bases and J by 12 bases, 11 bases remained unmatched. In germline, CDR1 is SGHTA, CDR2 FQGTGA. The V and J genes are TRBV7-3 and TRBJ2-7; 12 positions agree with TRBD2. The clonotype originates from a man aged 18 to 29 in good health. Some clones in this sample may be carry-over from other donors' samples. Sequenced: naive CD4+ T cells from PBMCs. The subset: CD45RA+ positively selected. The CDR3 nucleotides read TGTGCCAGCAGCCCTTCGACTAGCGGGAGCCGTTTGTACTTC. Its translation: CASSPSTSGSRLYF.